The rows below give T cell receptor beta chains drawn from one sample of a study of blood T cell repertoires in COVID-19. The table came from immunoSEQ multiplex PCR; TCRdb's copy has only in-frame clones and leaves some out. The data contain over 350,000 clones, roughly 90% of them seen just once; the ten biggest clones take up approximately 1.5%. Sequenced sample: peripheral blood. The receptors derive from a woman aged 25 to 39 with active or convalescent COVID-19. CDR3s leave out the opening cysteine and the closing phenylalanine or tryptophan. Fields, in order: J gene, V gene, CDR3 protein.

TRBJ2-1	TRBV6-5	ASGTGRTEQF
TRBJ2-3	TRBV7-9	ASSPYPSSGGTDTDTQY
TRBJ2-7	TRBV29-1	SVDRGDYEQY
TRBJ1-3	TRBV5-1	ASSTGQGSSGNTIY
TRBJ2-3	TRBV6-5	ASVLRYTDTQY
TRBJ1-2	TRBV27	ASSRGQGYGYT
TRBJ2-7	TRBV6-6	ASSDRGYEQY
TRBJ1-6	TRBV10-3	AISLQESSYNSPLH
TRBJ2-1	TRBV3-1/TRBV3-2	ASSPGTGSYNEQF
TRBJ2-3	TRBV2	ASRRDTDTQY
TRBJ1-3	TRBV5-4	ASSQGLGSGNTIY
TRBJ2-7	TRBV4-1	ASSQGGATGRYEQY
TRBJ1-2	TRBV3-1/TRBV3-2	ASSQGQGAGYT
TRBJ1-2	TRBV6-5	ASRSGDRSSGGYT
TRBJ2-7	TRBV4-1	ASSRGGGVYEQY
TRBJ2-3	TRBV10-3	AISELWTSGTRTDTQY
TRBJ2-7	TRBV2	ASTVSKGALVLTSGVTYEQY
TRBJ2-7	TRBV5-4	ASSEGQGIYEQY
TRBJ2-2	TRBV27	ASSLLAGLVGELF
TRBJ1-5	TRBV6-5	ASSSTGGTGQPQH
TRBJ1-1	TRBV4-1	ASSQDPDILNTEAF
TRBJ1-2	TRBV12-3/TRBV12-4	ASRVQINYGYT
TRBJ2-2	TRBV18	ASSPRTGFTGELF
TRBJ2-3	TRBV3-1/TRBV3-2	ASSQPHRGGTDTQY
TRBJ1-2	TRBV5-4	ASSLDRDYGYT
TRBJ1-1	TRBV19	ASSIARGYTEAF
TRBJ2-1	TRBV2	ASSEDQRETGIHEQF
TRBJ2-3	TRBV4-1	ASSQSRDYLIPQY
TRBJ1-3	TRBV5-1	ASSSLALAADTIY
TRBJ2-1	TRBV5-1	ASSQGNEQF
TRBJ2-7	TRBV6-7	ASVRLAGGSIPYEQY
TRBJ2-1	TRBV5-1	ASSLGWTENYNEQF
TRBJ2-3	TRBV3-1/TRBV3-2	ASSHRLAGGPNTQY
TRBJ1-1	TRBV24-1	ATPGVTTEAF
TRBJ2-5	TRBV7-9	ASSDIGGWETQY
TRBJ1-5	TRBV27	ATRDSYSNQPQH
TRBJ2-5	TRBV5-4	ASSLVGGGAAQQETQY
TRBJ2-7	TRBV6-5	ASTRPGEQY
TRBJ2-7	TRBV15	ATSRAQLEDEQY
TRBJ2-3	TRBV5-8	ASSSAWGSGSTDTQY
TRBJ2-6	TRBV7-2	ASSLSLSSGANVLT
TRBJ2-7	TRBV6-1	ASSEETSGRGEQY
TRBJ2-5	TRBV7-6	ASSSTVQETQY
TRBJ1-6	TRBV19	ASSIGQGPAPLH
TRBJ2-3	TRBV6-4	ASSGSVTDTQY